A selection of T cell receptor beta chains follows, all from one sample in a study of T cell repertoires in aging, cancer and after chemotherapy. TCRdb itself ran the multiplex PCR reads through MiXCR, one entry per CDR3 protein. Of about 7,500 distinct CDR3 sequences in the sample, 30% are singletons; the top ten hold approximately 8.3%. Sequenced material: blood. Source of these receptors: a human donor with a blood cancer. Each CDR3 is given with its conserved first and last residue. D genes are given only for firm matches. Size tells how often a clone was seen (once, few, many) or the class of an expanded clone, and some rows leave it out.

clone_size	j_call	d_call	v_call	cdr3_nt	cdr3_aa
medium-sized	TRBJ2-7	.	TRBV19	TGTGCCAGTAGTACAGGTTCCTACGAGCAGTACTTC	CASSTGSYEQYF
.	TRBJ2-5	.	TRBV12-3/TRBV12-4	TGTGCCAGCAGTTCGGTAGGGATGGAGACCCAGTACTTC	CASSSVGMETQYF
.	TRBJ1-1	.	TRBV19	TGTGCCAGTAGGATAATAGAGAACACTGAAGCTTTCTTT	CASRIIENTEAFF
few	TRBJ2-3	TRBD2	TRBV6-2/TRBV6-3	TGTGCCAGCAGCTACCCCTCGACCCTCGGGGGTGGCGGACTAGCGGGAGGCACAGATACGCAGTATTTT	CASSYPSTLGGGGLAGGTDTQYF
few	TRBJ1-2	.	TRBV12-3/TRBV12-4	TGTGCCAGCAGTCAAGGGGACGCTAACTATGGCTACACCTTC	CASSQGDANYGYTF
few	TRBJ1-5	.	TRBV19	TGTGCCAGTAGTATTGAGGGATTAAGCAATCAGCCCCAGCATTTT	CASSIEGLSNQPQHF
medium-sized	TRBJ2-2	.	TRBV5-6	TGTGCCAGCAGCCCAAGGGGGGTCGCTAGCGGGAACACCGGGGAGCTGTTTTTT	CASSPRGVASGNTGELFF
.	TRBJ2-7	.	TRBV6-2/TRBV6-3	TGTGCCAGCAGTTACTCGATCAGGAACAACTACGAGCAGTACTTC	CASSYSIRNNYEQYF
few	TRBJ2-2	.	TRBV7-9	TGTGCCAGCAGCTTATATGGCGGGGAGCTGTTTTTT	CASSLYGGELFF
.	TRBJ1-6	.	TRBV6-4	TGTGCCAGCAGTGACTCTACCCAGGGGAATTCACCCCTCCACTTT	CASSDSTQGNSPLHF
medium-sized	TRBJ2-5	.	TRBV11-3	TGTGCCAGCAGCTTATCATCCAGGGGCTTAGGGAAAGAGACCCAGTACTTC	CASSLSSRGLGKETQYF
few	TRBJ1-5	.	TRBV19	TGTGCCAGTAGTTGGGGGGGTAGCAATCAGCCCCAGCATTTT	CASSWGGSNQPQHF
medium-sized	TRBJ2-3	TRBD2	TRBV19	TGTGCCAGTAGTATCGGAGCGGGGGGGCCCTCAGATACGCAGTATTTT	CASSIGAGGPSDTQYF
few	TRBJ1-4	.	TRBV7-6	TGTGCCAGCAGCTCCCGGGGGGCAACTAATGAAAAACTGTTTTTT	CASSSRGATNEKLFF
.	TRBJ1-2	.	TRBV20-1	TGCAGTGCTAGGCTGGCATACTATGGCTACACCTTC	CSARLAYYGYTF
.	TRBJ2-1	.	TRBV6-4	TGTGCCAGCAGTGACGGGCCCAGGGGGGGGAATGAGCGGTTCTTC	CASSDGPRGGNERFF
few	TRBJ1-2	TRBD1	TRBV19	TGTGCCACCAAGGGACAGGGGAATGGGGGCTACACCTTC	CATKGQGNGGYTF
few	TRBJ1-3	.	TRBV7-2	TGTGCCAGCAGCTTCACCGGGACATCGGTCTCTGGAAACACCATATATTTT	CASSFTGTSVSGNTIYF
few	TRBJ1-1	.	TRBV5-4	TGTGCCAGCAGCCCACCGGAAGCTGGTGCGCGGACTGAAGCTTTCTTT	CASSPPEAGARTEAFF
.	TRBJ2-2	.	TRBV18	TGTGACAGCTCACCCAAGAACACCGGGGAGCTGTTTTTT	CDSSPKNTGELFF
.	TRBJ1-5	TRBD1	TRBV6-4	TGTGCCAGCAGTGAGGGGGGCAGGGGGGGACCTATTAGCAATCAGCCCCAGCATTTT	CASSEGGRGGPISNQPQHF
.	TRBJ1-1	.	TRBV5-4	TGTGCCAGCAGCTTGGAAAGAGGGCCTGAAGCTTTCTTT	CASSLERGPEAFF
.	TRBJ2-1	.	TRBV11-3	TGCGCCAGCAGCCAAGATTGGCAGGGGGGCTCCTACAATGAGCAGTTCTTC	CASSQDWQGGSYNEQFF
.	TRBJ1-5	.	TRBV25-1	TGTGCCAGCAGCCTGGGGGGACAACAGCCCCAGCATTTT	CASSLGGQQPQHF
.	TRBJ2-5	TRBD2	TRBV4-3	TGCGCCAGCAGCTTGGGGGGGGGGGGACAAGAGACCCAGTACTTC	CASSLGGGGQETQYF
few	TRBJ2-5	.	TRBV6-6	TGTGCCACTCAGAGTTTTCAAGAGACCCAGTACTTC	CATQSFQETQYF
few	TRBJ2-1	.	TRBV19	TGTGCCAGTAGTAATTGGCGGGAGCAGTTCTTC	CASSNWREQFF
.	TRBJ2-7	.	TRBV6-2/TRBV6-3	TGTGCCAGCAGTTACCCACAGGGCCCCTACGAGCAGTACTTC	CASSYPQGPYEQYF
.	TRBJ2-4	.	TRBV4-3	TGCGCCAGCAGCCAAGAAGGAGGGAACGTAGCCAAAAACATTCAGTACTTC	CASSQEGGNVAKNIQYF
.	TRBJ1-6	.	TRBV27	TGTGCCAGCAGTCCCCGCAGGGGATTATATAATTCACCCCTCCACTTT	CASSPRRGLYNSPLHF
few	TRBJ1-6	.	TRBV7-9	TGTGCCAGCAGCCGAAGTGAGTCCAGCCCCAATTCACCCCTCCACTTT	CASSRSESSPNSPLHF
.	TRBJ1-2	.	TRBV6-5	TGTGCCAGCAGCGACCGTGGGGTTCGGGGCTACACCTTC	CASSDRGVRGYTF
medium-sized	TRBJ2-1	.	TRBV12-3/TRBV12-4	TGTGCCAGCACCACCGGGGATGAGCAGTTCTTC	CASTTGDEQFF
.	TRBJ2-3	.	TRBV11-3	TGTGCCAGCTCGAGGGGCTCCTCTAGCACAGATACGCAGTATTTT	CASSRGSSSTDTQYF
.	TRBJ2-7	TRBD2	TRBV6-1	TGTGCCAGCAGTGGAGAGGGGACTAGCGTTTACGAGCAGTACTTC	CASSGEGTSVYEQYF
few	TRBJ2-1	.	TRBV7-2	TGTGCCAGCAGTCTAGTCTTCGGGAATGAGCAGTTCTTC	CASSLVFGNEQFF
few	TRBJ2-1	TRBD2	TRBV7-9	TGTGCCAGCAGCTTAGCGGACGTACTAGCGGGGGCCAATGAGCAGTTCTTC	CASSLADVLAGANEQFF
few	TRBJ1-6	.	TRBV6-5	TGTGCCAGCAGTTACTCGATGGGGGGAACCTATAATTCACCCCTCCACTTT	CASSYSMGGTYNSPLHF
medium-sized	TRBJ2-3	TRBD2	TRBV27	TGTGCCAGCGGCCAGCGGGGGCCCCGCACAGATACGCAGTATTTT	CASGQRGPRTDTQYF
.	TRBJ2-3	TRBD2	TRBV12-3/TRBV12-4	TGTGCCAGCAGGTCTAGCGGGGGCTCCGCGGAGGATACGCAGTATTTT	CASRSSGGSAEDTQYF